This T cell receptor beta chain was sequenced in a study of post-analysis software for immune sequencing data. Study-level findings and limits: TRBV5-6, TRBV5-1 and TRBV20-1 belonged to a set of roughly five TRBV segments that were more frequent in patients than controls. Multiple sclerosis patients showed significantly lower normalized Chao1 diversity than controls did.

After removal of 1 base from V and 3 bases from J, the junction contained 7 bases not matched to a gene. The germline CDR1 and CDR2 sequences are SGHRS and YFSETQ. The CDR3 has 16 amino acids. With respect to this clonotype: Antigen: not known.

Tagging with unique molecular identifiers was a feature of the TCR beta cDNA libraries. Researchers reported roughly 0.5 million cDNA molecules coming from approximately 1 to 10 million T cells. TCRdb analysed the PCR reads with MiXCR anew, one entry per CDR3 protein. The sample carries about 500,000 distinct CDR3 sequences, around 40% recorded once. This receptor was identified in a girl aged 5-17 years with multiple sclerosis. The chain employs TRBV5-1 and TRBJ2-1; 7 nucleotides line up with TRBD2. The source material was blood. The CDR3: CASSLRTGTNYNEQFF. CDR3 sequence (DNA): TGCGCCAGCAGCTTGCGTACCGGGACTAACTACAATGAGCAGTTCTTC.